This TCR beta chain was profiled in a study of cytomegalovirus exposure and HLA in healthy donors. Primers for the PCR totalled 60 Vbeta and 13 Jbeta. TCRdb keeps only in-frame clones here, not all; method: immunoSEQ multiplex PCR. The sample carries 110,000 or so clones, approximately 69% recorded once. This clone came up a few times. Its antigen remains unidentified. V was clipped by 6 bases and J by 5 bases, with 19 bases between them. This CDR3 has 15 residues. The V gene's germline CDR1 is SGHTA and CDR2 FQGNSA. Points from the study as a whole: In a later analysis, donors in an Asian-associated ancestry cluster reportedly had fewer N-insertions in productive TCRs than the cohort mean.

Each donor was nominally healthy when sampled (though unrecorded immune exposures were likely). Material for sequencing was PBMCs. The chain joins TRBV7-2 to TRBJ2-5, with D possibly matching TRBD2 (6 bases). The receptor was isolated from a woman aged 40 to 50 in good health and CMV-seropositive. CDR3 region: CASSLGGVRRETQYF. The DNA of the CDR3 is TGTGCCAGCAGTCTAGGAGGGGTCCGGCGGGAGACCCAGTACTTC.